The next 21 T cell receptor beta chains were all read from a single sample in a study of OX40 agonist ivuxolimab in advanced cancers. TCRdb's table, derived via immunoSEQ multiplex PCR, lists solely in-frame clones and lacks some. The sample comprises fewer than 20,000 clones, 77% of which are singletons, and roughly an eighth rests with the top ten. This specimen was CD4+ or CD8+ T cells sorted from blood, taken in a trial of the OX40 agonist ivuxolimab. The receptors here all came from an adult with an advanced solid tumor such as melanoma, head and neck, liver or kidney cancer.

Of note for this clone: An end of the junction differs from the germline gene, which may be a read error. The chain combines TRBV4-3 with TRBJ2-7; the match to TRBD2 covers 10 bases. The CDR3 loop spans 16 amino acids. CDR1 and CDR2 from the germline V gene are LGHNA and YSLEER. The CDR3 DNA follows: TGCGCCAGCAGCCAAGATTTCAGCGGGGGGGAGTACGAGCGGTACTTC. This gives the protein CASSQDFSGGEYERYF.

In its sample, this clone ranks as large. CDR3 loop: CASSSTGVWGSGNEQFF. In nucleotides, the CDR3 is TGTGCCAGCAGCTCCACCGGTGTCTGGGGAAGTGGGAATGAGCAGTTCTTC. The chain has TRBV7-9 and TRBJ2-1; D gene unclear. Trimming stripped 4 bases from V and 7 bases from J, with 23 bases between. The CDR3 contains 17 residues. Germline V CDR1 and CDR2: SEHNR, FQNEAQ (reference sequence).

The V gene is TRBV21-1, the J gene TRBJ2-2; the listed D gene, TRBD2, was not tested against the DNA. TRBV21-1 is a listed pseudogene. The CDR3 has 18 amino acids. CDR3 protein: CASSKNPGLAGGGGELFF. In DNA form, the CDR3 reads TGTGCCAGCAGCAAAAACCCGGGACTAGCGGGGGGAGGCGGGGAGCTGTTTTTT.

The chain links TRBV4-1 to TRBJ1-2; 8 nucleotides align to TRBD1. Germline V gene data show CDR1 as MGHRA and CDR2 as YSYEKL. The CDR3 loop spans 20 amino acids. Losses at the gene ends were 1 base for V and 0 bases for J; bases not matched to a gene: 16. DNA of the CDR3: TGCGCCAGCAGCCAAGTTTTTCCGACGGGACAGGAGGCTACTAACTATGGCTACACCTTC. Protein product: CASSQVFPTGQEATNYGYTF.

This chain links TRBV27 with TRBJ2-2; 8 nucleotides line up with TRBD2. The CDR3 consists of 14 residues. Germline V lookup: CDR1 MNHEY, CDR2 SMNVEV (reference sequence). Trimming at V came to 3 bases and at J to 5 bases, leaving 2 bases not matched to a gene. CDR3 sequence: CASSFGGGTGELFF. DNA for the CDR3: TGTGCCAGCAGTTTCGGCGGGGGGACCGGGGAGCTGTTTTTT.

This chain joins TRBV12-2 and TRBJ2-7; TRBD2, the table's D call, lacks a check against the DNA. TRBV12-2 is deemed a pseudogene. This CDR3 spans 14 amino acids. The DNA of the CDR3 is TGTGCAAGTCGCTTAGTAGGGAGACTCTACGAGCAGTACTTC. Translating gives CASRLVGRLYEQYF.

The J gene is TRBJ2-7, the V gene TRBV19; D unclear. Trimming took off 1 base at V and 0 bases at J, with 7 bases between the two ends. This CDR3 contains 14 residues. CDR1 is LNHDA and CDR2 is SQIVND in the germline V gene (reference sequence). The CDR3 DNA follows: TGTGCCAGTAGTATAGTCGGAAGCTCCTACGAGCAGTACTTC. Its protein product is CASSIVGSSYEQYF.

The rearrangement uses TRBV6-5 and TRBJ2-1; possible D gene TRBD2, 6 bases. The V and J ends lost 4 bases and 9 bases respectively, with 16 bases between them. Germline CDR1 reads MNHEY; CDR2 reads SVGAGI. This CDR3 spans 14 amino acids. This CDR3 reads CASSSRDSDLEQFF. For the CDR3, the DNA is TGTGCCAGCAGTTCCCGGGACTCCGATCTTGAGCAGTTCTTC.

This clone was observed a few times. The chain links TRBV6-1 to TRBJ1-4; no clear D gene. Per the germline V gene, CDR1 is MNHNS and CDR2 is SASEGT. V was cut by 7 bases and J by 10 bases, with 13 bases left in between. The CDR3 contains 12 residues. The CDR3 sequence: CASTDPRGKLFF. The CDR3 coding sequence is TGTGCCAGCACCGACCCCCGGGGAAAACTGTTTTTT.

J is TRBJ1-6 and V is TRBV5-4; possible D gene TRBD1, 5 bases. Looked up from germline, CDR1 is SGHNT and CDR2 is YYREEE (reference sequence). This CDR3 region has 16 residues. The V end was cut by 4 bases, the J end by 10 bases, with 21 bases between. The chain's CDR3 is CASSGGTAPLESPLHF. In nucleotides, the CDR3 is TGTGCCAGCAGCGGAGGGACGGCCCCGCTGGAATCACCCCTCCACTTT.

This clone has just a few counts. The chain couples TRBV11-3 to TRBJ2-7; D is perhaps TRBD1 (5 bases). V lost 3 bases to trimming and J lost 7 bases, with 10 bases between them. This CDR3 comprises 12 residues. Per the germline V gene, CDR1 is SGHNT and CDR2 is YENEEA. The CDR3 DNA reads as TGTGCCAGCAGCTTCGGACAAGGGGAGCAGTACTTC. It translates to CASSFGQGEQYF.

Here the CDR3 reads CASSEVLRWGSSTDTQYF. In DNA form, the CDR3 reads TGTGCCAGCAGTGAAGTCCTCCGTTGGGGGAGTAGCACAGATACGCAGTATTTT. The V and J genes are TRBV6-1 and TRBJ2-3, with D perhaps matching TRBD1 or TRBD2 (5 bases each). Per the germline V gene, CDR1 is MNHNS and CDR2 is SASEGT. CDR3 size: 18 residues. V was shortened by 1 base and J by 0 bases, with 17 bases between the two germline ends.

The chain uses TRBV4-1 and TRBJ2-2, with D perhaps TRBD2 (5 bases). Germline CDR1 MGHRA, CDR2 YSYEKL. V gave up 4 bases and J gave up 6 bases, with 12 bases separating them. This CDR3 has 14 residues. The DNA of the CDR3 is TGCGCCAGCAGCCTGCAATTGGGAGCCGGGGAGCTGTTTTTT. Translated, it gives CASSLQLGAGELFF.

This clone showed up just once. The chain uses TRBV27 and TRBJ1-2; D not certain. The length of the CDR3 is 13 residues. Trimming left V 2 bases short and J 2 bases short, with 6 bases between. The germline gives CDR1 MNHEY, CDR2 SMNVEV (reference sequence). Here the CDR3 DNA reads TGTGCCAGCAGTTTAACCCAAAACTATGGCTACACCTTC. It is translated as CASSLTQNYGYTF.

The chain is built from TRBV7-2 and TRBJ1-5, with D uncertain. The CDR3 runs 13 residues. The germline V gene has CDR1 SGHTA and CDR2 FQGNSA. V was trimmed by 1 base and J by 7 bases, leaving 8 bases between them. In DNA, the CDR3 is TGTGCCAGCAGCTTAGTGTTATGGCAGCCCCAGCATTTT. Translating gives CASSLVLWQPQHF.

As DNA, the CDR3 is TGTGCCAGTATCGGAGGTTTCTCTAGCTCTGGAAACACCATATATTTT. It encodes CASIGGFSSSGNTIYF. This chain uses TRBV19 with TRBJ1-3; D call uncertain. The CDR3 covers 16 residues. Germline values: CDR1 LNHDA, CDR2 SQIVND (reference sequence). Trimming cost V 7 bases and J 0 bases, with 16 bases left between them.

The chain employs TRBV29-1 and TRBJ1-3, with unresolved D. Per the germline V gene, CDR1 is SQVTM and CDR2 is ANQGSEA. V was shortened by 0 bases and J by 0 bases, with 18 bases between the two germline ends. The CDR3 has 18 amino acids. The CDR3 DNA is TGCAGCGTTGAAGAGGGCTTTCGCAGTCAGAGCTCTGGAAACACCATATATTTT. It codes for CSVEEGFRSQSSGNTIYF.

This chain uses TRBV6-5 with TRBJ2-5; no definite D call. CDR1 is MNHEY and CDR2 is SVGAGI in the germline V gene. The V and J ends lost 2 bases and 4 bases respectively, with 14 bases between them. The CDR3 has 15 residues. CDR3 sequence: CASSYEDSKGETQYF. The CDR3 DNA sequence: TGTGCCAGCAGTTACGAAGACTCCAAGGGAGAGACCCAGTACTTC.

This clone was counted a single time. This rearrangement joins TRBV5-4 to TRBJ2-5; the D gene could be TRBD1 or TRBD2 (5 bases each). Trimming shortened V by 5 bases and J by 3 bases, and 17 bases separated the two germline ends. Germline V gene data show CDR1 as SGHNT and CDR2 as YYREEE (reference sequence). The CDR3 contains 15 residues. CDR3 sequence reads: CASRGPMEAEETQYF. CDR3 nucleotide sequence: TGTGCCAGCAGGGGGCCTATGGAGGCGGAAGAGACCCAGTACTTC.

This rearrangement joins TRBV28 to TRBJ2-6, with D possibly being TRBD2 (5 bases). Germline CDR1 reads MDHEN; CDR2 reads SYDVKM. V was cut by 2 bases and J by 0 bases, with 11 bases left in between. The CDR3 has 17 amino acids. CDR3 bases: TGTGCCAGCAGTTTAGAGGGATCCAACTCTGGGGCCAACGTCCTGACTTTC. As protein: CASSLEGSNSGANVLTF. Full variable domain (rest looked up from reference TRBV28 and TRBJ2-6): DVKVTQSSRYLVKRTGEKVFLECVQDMDHENMFWYRQDPGLGLRLIYFSYDVKMKEKGDIPEGYSVSREKKERFSLILESASTNQTSMYLCASSLEGSNSGANVLTFGAGSRLTVL.

The rearrangement links TRBV30 to TRBJ1-2; 9 nucleotides line up with TRBD1. J lost 5 bases, V lost 3 bases, and 4 bases had no gene match. Germline CDR1 reads GTSNPN; CDR2 reads SVGIG (reference sequence). The CDR3 is 13 residues long. CDR3 sequence (DNA): TGTGCCTGGAGGGACAGGGGAAGGTATGGCTACACCTTC. Amino acids: CAWRDRGRYGYTF.